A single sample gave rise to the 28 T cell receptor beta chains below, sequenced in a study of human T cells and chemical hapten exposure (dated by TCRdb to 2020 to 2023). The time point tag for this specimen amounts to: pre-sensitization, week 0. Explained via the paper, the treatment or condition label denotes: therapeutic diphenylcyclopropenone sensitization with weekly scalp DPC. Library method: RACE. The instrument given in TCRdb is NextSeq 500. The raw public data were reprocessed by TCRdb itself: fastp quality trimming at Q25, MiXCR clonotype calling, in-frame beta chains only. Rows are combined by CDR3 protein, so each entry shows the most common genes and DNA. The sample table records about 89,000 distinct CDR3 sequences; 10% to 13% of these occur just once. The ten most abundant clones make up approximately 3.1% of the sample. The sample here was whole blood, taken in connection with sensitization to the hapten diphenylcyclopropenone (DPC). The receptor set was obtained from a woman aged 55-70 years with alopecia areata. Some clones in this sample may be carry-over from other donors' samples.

CDR3 bases: TGTGCCAGCAGCTTAGTGGGTTTTAGTGAAGCTTTCTTT. This encodes CASSLVGFSEAFF. The gene calls are TRBV7-9 and TRBJ1-1; D not resolved. The ends were cut back, 1 base at V and 7 bases at J, with 10 bases in the middle. The germline gives CDR1 SEHNR, CDR2 FQNEAQ (reference sequence). The CDR3 runs 13 residues.

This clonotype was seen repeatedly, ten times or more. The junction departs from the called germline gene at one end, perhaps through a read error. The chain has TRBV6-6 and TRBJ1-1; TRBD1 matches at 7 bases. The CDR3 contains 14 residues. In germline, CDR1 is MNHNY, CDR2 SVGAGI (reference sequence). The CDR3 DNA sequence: TGTGCCAGCAGTAAATCGGACAGGAGAACTGAAGTTTTCTTT. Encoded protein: CASSKSDRRTEVFF.

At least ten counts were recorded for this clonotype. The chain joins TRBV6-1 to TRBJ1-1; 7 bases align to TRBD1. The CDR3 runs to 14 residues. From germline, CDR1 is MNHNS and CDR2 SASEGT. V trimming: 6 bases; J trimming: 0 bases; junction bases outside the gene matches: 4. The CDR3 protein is CASRTTGVNTEAFF. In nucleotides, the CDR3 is TGTGCCAGCAGAACAACAGGGGTGAACACTGAAGCTTTCTTT.

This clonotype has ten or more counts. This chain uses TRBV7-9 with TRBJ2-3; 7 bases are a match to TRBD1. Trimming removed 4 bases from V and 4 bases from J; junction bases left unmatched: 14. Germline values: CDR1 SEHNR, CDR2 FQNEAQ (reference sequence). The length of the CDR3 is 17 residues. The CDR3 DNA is TGTGCCAGCAGCTCCCCCCGGACAGGTCGTAGATCAGATACGCAGTATTTT. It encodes CASSSPRTGRRSDTQYF.

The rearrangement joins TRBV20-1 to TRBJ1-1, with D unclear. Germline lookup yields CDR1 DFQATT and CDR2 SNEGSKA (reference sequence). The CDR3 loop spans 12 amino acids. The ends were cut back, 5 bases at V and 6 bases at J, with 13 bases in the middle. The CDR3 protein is CSAFSSGAEAFF. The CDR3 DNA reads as TGCAGTGCTTTCTCCTCGGGCGCTGAAGCTTTCTTT.

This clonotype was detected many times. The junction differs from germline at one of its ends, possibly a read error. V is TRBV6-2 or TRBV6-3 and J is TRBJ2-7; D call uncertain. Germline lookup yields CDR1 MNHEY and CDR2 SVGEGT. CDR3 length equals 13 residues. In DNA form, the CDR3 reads TGCACCCCTCCCCAGCAGACAACCTACGAGCAGTACTTC. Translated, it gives CTPPQQTTYEQYF.

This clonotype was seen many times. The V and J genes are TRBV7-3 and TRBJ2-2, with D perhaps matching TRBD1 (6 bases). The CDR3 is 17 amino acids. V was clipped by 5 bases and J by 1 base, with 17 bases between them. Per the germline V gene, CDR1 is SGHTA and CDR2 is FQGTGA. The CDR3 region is CASSLTGSRQNTGELFF. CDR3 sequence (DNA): TGTGCCAGCAGCCTGACAGGATCAAGACAGAACACCGGGGAGCTGTTTTTT.

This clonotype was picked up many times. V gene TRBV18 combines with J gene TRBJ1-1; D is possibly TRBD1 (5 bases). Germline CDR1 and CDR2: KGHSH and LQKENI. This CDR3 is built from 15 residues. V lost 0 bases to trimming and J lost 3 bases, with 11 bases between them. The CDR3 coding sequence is TGTGCCAGCTCACCACCCCGCGGGGGTCACACTGAAGCTTTCTTT. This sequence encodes CASSPPRGGHTEAFF.

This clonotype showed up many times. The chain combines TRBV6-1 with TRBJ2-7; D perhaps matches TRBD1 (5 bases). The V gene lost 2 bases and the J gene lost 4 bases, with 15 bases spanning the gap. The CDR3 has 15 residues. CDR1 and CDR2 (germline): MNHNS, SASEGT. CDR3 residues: CASSEKARGTYEQYF. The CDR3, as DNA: TGTGCCAGCAGTGAAAAGGCTAGGGGTACATACGAGCAGTACTTC.

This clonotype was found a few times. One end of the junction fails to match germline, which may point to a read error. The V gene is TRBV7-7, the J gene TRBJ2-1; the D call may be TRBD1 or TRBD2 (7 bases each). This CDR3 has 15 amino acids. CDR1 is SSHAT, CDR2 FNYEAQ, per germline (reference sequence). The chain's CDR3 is CASSQDQGGYNEQFF. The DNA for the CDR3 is TGTGCTAGCAGCCAGGACCAGGGGGGGTACAATGAGCAGTTCTTC.

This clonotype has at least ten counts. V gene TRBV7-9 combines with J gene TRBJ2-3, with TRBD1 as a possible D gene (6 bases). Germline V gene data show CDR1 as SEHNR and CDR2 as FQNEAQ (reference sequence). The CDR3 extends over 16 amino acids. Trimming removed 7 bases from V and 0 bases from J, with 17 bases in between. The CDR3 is CASTPRAGESTDTQYF. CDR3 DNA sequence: TGTGCCAGCACCCCCCGGGCAGGGGAAAGCACAGATACGCAGTATTTT.

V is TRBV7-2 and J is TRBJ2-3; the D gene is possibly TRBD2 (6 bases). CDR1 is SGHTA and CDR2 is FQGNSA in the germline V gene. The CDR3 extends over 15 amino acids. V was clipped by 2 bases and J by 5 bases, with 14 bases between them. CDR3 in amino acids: CASSLRQAGKDTQYF. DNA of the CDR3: TGTGCCAGCAGCTTACGGCAGGCGGGAAAAGATACGCAGTATTTT.

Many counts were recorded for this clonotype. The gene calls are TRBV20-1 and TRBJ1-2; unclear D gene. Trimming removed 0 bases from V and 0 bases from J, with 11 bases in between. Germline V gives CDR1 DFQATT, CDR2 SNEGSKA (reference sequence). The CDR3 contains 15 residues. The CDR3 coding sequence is TGCAGTGCTAGAGACCCTGACCGAGCTAACTATGGCTACACCTTC. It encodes CSARDPDRANYGYTF.

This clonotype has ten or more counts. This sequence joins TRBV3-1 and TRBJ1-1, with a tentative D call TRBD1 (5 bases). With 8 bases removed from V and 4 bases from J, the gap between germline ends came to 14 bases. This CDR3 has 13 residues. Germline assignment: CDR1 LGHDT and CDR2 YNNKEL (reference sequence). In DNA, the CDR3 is TGTGCCAGCCGGGGGGTTGGATTCACTGAAGCTTTCTTT. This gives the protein CASRGVGFTEAFF. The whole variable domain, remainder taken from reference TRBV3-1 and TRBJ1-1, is DTAVSQTPKYLVTQMGNDKSIKCEQNLGHDTMYWYKQDSKKFLKIMFSYNNKELIINETVPNRFSPKSPDKAHLNLHINSLELGDSAVYFCASRGVGFTEAFFGQGTRLTVV.

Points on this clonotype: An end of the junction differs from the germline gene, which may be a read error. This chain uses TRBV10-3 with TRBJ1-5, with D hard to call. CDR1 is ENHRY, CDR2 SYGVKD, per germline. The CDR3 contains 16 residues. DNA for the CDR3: TGTGCCATCAGTGAACTGGGCAGGAGGTCAAATCAGCCCCGGCATTTT. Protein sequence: CAISELGRRSNQPRHF.

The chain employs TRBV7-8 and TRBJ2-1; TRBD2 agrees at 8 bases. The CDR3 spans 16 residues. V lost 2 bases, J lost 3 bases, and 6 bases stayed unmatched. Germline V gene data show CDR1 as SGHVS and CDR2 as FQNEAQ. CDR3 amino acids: CASSLYGGAIYNEQFF. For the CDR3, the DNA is TGTGCCAGCAGCTTATACGGGGGGGCTATCTACAATGAGCAGTTCTTC.

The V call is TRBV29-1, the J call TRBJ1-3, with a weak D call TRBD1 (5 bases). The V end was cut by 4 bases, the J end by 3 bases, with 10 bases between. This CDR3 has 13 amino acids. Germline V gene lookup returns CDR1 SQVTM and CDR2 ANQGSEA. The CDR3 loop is CSVAGSRGNTIYF. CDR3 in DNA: TGCAGCGTTGCAGGGTCGCGTGGAAACACCATATATTTT.

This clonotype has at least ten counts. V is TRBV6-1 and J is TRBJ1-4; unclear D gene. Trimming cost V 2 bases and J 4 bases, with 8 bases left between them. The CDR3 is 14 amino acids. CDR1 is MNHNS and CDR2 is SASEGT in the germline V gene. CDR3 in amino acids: CASSEPGLNEKLFF. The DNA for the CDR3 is TGTGCCAGCAGTGAACCAGGTCTTAATGAAAAACTGTTTTTT.

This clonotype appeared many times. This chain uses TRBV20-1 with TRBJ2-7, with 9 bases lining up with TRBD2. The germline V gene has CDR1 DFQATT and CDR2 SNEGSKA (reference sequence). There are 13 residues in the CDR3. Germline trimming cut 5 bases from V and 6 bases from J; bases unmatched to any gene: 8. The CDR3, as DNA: TGCAGTGCTGGGGGACTAGCTTCCGTCGAGCAGTACTTC. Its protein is CSAGGLASVEQYF.

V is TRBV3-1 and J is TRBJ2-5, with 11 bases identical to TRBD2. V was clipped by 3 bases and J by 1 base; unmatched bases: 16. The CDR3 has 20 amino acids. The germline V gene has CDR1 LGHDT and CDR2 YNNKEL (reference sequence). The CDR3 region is CASSQDGLGFSGGAQETQYF. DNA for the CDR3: TGTGCCAGCAGCCAGGATGGGTTAGGATTTAGCGGGGGGGCCCAAGAGACCCAGTACTTC.

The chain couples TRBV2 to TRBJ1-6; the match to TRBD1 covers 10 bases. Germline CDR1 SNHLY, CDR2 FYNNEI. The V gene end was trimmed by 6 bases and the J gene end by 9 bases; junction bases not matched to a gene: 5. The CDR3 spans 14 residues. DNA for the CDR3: TGTGCCAGCAGGCCAGGACAGGGGGTTTCACCCCTCCACTTT. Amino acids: CASRPGQGVSPLHF.

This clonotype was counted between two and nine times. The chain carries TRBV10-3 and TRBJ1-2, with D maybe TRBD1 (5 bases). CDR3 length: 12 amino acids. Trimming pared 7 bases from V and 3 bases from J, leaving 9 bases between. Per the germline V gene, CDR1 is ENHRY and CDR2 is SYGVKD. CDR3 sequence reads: CAITDSYYGYTF. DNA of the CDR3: TGTGCCATCACCGACAGTTACTATGGCTACACCTTC.

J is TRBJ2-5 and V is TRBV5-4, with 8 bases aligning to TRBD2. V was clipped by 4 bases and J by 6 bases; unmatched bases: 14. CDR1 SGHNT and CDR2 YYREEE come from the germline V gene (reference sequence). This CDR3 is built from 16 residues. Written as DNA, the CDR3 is TGTGCCAGCAGCGCACCGGGACTAGTCGGTAGGAAGACCCAGTACTTC. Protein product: CASSAPGLVGRKTQYF. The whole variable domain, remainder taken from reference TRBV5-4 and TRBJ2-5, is ETGVTQSPTHLIKTRGQQVTLRCSSQSGHNTVSWYQQALGQGPQFIFQYYREEENGRGNFPPRFSGLQFPNYSSELNVNALELDDSALYLCASSAPGLVGRKTQYFGPGTRLLVL.

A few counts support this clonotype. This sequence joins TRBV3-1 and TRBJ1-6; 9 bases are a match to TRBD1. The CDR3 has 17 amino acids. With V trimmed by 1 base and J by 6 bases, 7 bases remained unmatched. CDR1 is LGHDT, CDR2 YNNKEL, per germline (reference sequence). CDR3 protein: CASSQGPGTGSNSPLHF. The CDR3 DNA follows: TGTGCCAGCAGCCAAGGTCCCGGGACAGGGAGTAATTCACCCCTCCACTTT.

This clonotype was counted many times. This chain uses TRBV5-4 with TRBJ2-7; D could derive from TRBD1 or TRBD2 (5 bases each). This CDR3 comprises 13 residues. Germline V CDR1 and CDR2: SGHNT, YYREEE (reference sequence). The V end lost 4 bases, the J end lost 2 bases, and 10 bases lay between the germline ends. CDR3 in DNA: TGTGCCAGCAGCACGGGGCGGACCTACGAGCAGTACTTC. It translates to CASSTGRTYEQYF.

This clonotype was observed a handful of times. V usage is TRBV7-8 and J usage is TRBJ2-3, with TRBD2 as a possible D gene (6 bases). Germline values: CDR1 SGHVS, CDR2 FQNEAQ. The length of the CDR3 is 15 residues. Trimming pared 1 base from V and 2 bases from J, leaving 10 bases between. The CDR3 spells CASSLGTGLTDTQYF. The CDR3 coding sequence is TGTGCCAGCAGCTTAGGAACGGGACTCACAGATACGCAGTATTTT.

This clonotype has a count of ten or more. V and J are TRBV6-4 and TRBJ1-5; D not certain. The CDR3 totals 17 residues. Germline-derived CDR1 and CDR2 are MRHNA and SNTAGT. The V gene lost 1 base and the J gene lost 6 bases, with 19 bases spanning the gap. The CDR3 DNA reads TGTGCCAGCAGTGACTTGGACCTCGACACCTGGGCTCAGCCCCAGCATTTT. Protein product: CASSDLDLDTWAQPQHF.

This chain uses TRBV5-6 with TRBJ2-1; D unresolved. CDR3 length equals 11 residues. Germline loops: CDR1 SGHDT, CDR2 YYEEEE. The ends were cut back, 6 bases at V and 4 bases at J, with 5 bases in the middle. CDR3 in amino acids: CASTQYNEQFF. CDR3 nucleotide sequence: TGTGCCAGCACTCAGTACAATGAGCAGTTCTTC.